Each of the 9 T cell receptor beta chains below was sequenced from the same sample in a study of blood T cell repertoires in COVID-19. Clones were read by immunoSEQ multiplex PCR, and TCRdb kept only the in-frame ones, dropping some. The sample contains 200,000 to 250,000 clones, about 87% of which appear only once. The specimen sequenced was PBMCs or T cells enriched from blood (not recorded which). These receptors were collected from a man aged 18 to 30 with acute COVID-19.

This chain links TRBV2 with TRBJ2-7; 8 nucleotides line up with TRBD2. V dropped 9 bases and J dropped 2; count of bases not matched to a gene: 12. The CDR3 sequence is 15 residues long. Germline V gene lookup returns CDR1 SNHLY and CDR2 FYNNEI. The CDR3 region has the DNA TGTGCCAGATCCCCCTCTAGCGGGCCTACCTACGAGCAGTACTTC. Residues: CARSPSSGPTYEQYF.

J is TRBJ2-4 and V is TRBV24-1; 12 nucleotides agree with TRBD2. V dropped 4 bases and J dropped 7; count of bases not matched to a gene: 7. CDR3 size: 16 residues. The germline gives CDR1 KGHDR, CDR2 SFDVKD. Written as DNA, the CDR3 is TGTGCCACCAGTGACCCGACTAGCGGGGGATTCAACATTCAGTACTTC. Protein: CATSDPTSGGFNIQYF.

This clone was counted only a few times. The CDR3, as DNA: TGTGCCAGCAGCTTTGACAGGGGCCTATATGGCTACACCTTC. It translates to CASSFDRGLYGYTF. V gene TRBV5-4 combines with J gene TRBJ1-2, with 8 bases lining up with TRBD1. Germline V gene data show CDR1 as SGHNT and CDR2 as YYREEE (reference sequence). The CDR3 length is 14 residues. V trimming: 2 bases; J trimming: 5 bases; junction bases outside the gene matches: 5.

This clone has just a few counts. V is TRBV20-1 and J is TRBJ2-1; 10 positions agree with TRBD2. This CDR3 comprises 17 residues. V shed 3 bases and J 0 bases; nucleotides not matched to a gene: 8. Germline V gene lookup returns CDR1 DFQATT and CDR2 SNEGSKA (reference sequence). CDR3 sequence reads: CSASWTSGYSSYNEQFF. CDR3 DNA sequence: TGCAGTGCTAGTTGGACTAGCGGATATAGCTCCTACAATGAGCAGTTCTTC.

This chain connects TRBV11-2 to TRBJ2-1; 10 nucleotides agree with TRBD2. Trimming removed 1 base from V and 6 bases from J; junction bases left unmatched: 3. The CDR3 totals 15 residues. Germline loops: CDR1 SGHAT, CDR2 FQNNGV. The CDR3 nucleotides are TGTGCCAGCAGCTTAGGGACTAGCGGACTCAATGAGCAGTTCTTC. This codes for CASSLGTSGLNEQFF.

V is TRBV27 and J is TRBJ2-7, with D possibly being TRBD1 (5 bases). Per the germline V gene, CDR1 is MNHEY and CDR2 is SMNVEV (reference sequence). Deletions cut 4 bases from V and 1 base from J, with 11 bases between. CDR3 length equals 14 residues. The CDR3 sequence is CASSSDRLSYEQYF. The CDR3 nucleotides read TGTGCCAGCAGTTCCGACAGATTATCCTACGAGCAGTACTTC.

V is TRBV18 and J is TRBJ1-1; 7 bases line up with TRBD1. The CDR3 runs 16 residues. Germline CDR1 is KGHSH and CDR2 is LQKENI. Trimming cost V 0 bases and J 3 bases; bases outside gene matches: 7. The CDR3: CASSPPSYRGYTEAFF. The CDR3 DNA reads TGTGCCAGCTCACCACCTAGCTACAGGGGTTACACTGAAGCTTTCTTT.

This chain links TRBV19 with TRBJ2-6; D gene unclear. The length of the CDR3 is 15 residues. Germline V CDR1 and CDR2: LNHDA, SQIVND (reference sequence). V was cut by 3 bases and J by 6 bases, with 12 bases left in between. The CDR3 DNA reads TGTGCCAGTAGTATGTCTAACCTTTTGGCCAACGTCCTGACTTTC. Its protein product is CASSMSNLLANVLTF.

This chain uses TRBV28 with TRBJ2-3; 11 bases agree with TRBD2. Trimming removed 3 bases from V and 3 bases from J; junction bases left unmatched: 8. The CDR3 length is 17 residues. Germline CDR1 MDHEN, CDR2 SYDVKM. This CDR3 is CASSFDIAGGFTDTQYF. The CDR3 DNA reads as TGTGCCAGCAGTTTCGACATAGCGGGAGGGTTTACAGATACGCAGTATTTT.